The clone carrying this TCR beta chain was found many times. The target antigen is unknown. Germline assignment: CDR1 MNHNY and CDR2 SVGAGI (reference sequence). Losses at the gene ends were 6 bases for V and 1 base for J; bases not matched to a gene: 8. The CDR3 has 16 residues. These data originate in a study of molecular identifiers for immune sequencing clone quantification. The overall study: In the replicates, RNA derived from approximately 20,000 or 100,000 naive CD8 cells was divided into five parts, and four were sequenced. Findings and limits, study-wide: In cases of identical TCR molecules sharing a barcode, highly expanded clone sizes could be underestimated.

TCRdb processed the PCR reads anew with MiXCR; each CDR3 protein has one entry. The table records 40,000 to 45,000 distinct CDR3 sequences, 20% to 25% of them present only once. Sequenced sample: naive CD8+ T cells from blood, with Jurkat cell RNA spiked in. Specified subset: FACS-sorted CD8+CD4-CCR7+CD45RA+ naive T cells. The receptor was isolated from a human donor in good health. Some libraries in this study had Jurkat cell RNA spiked in. The rearrangement joins TRBV6-6 to TRBJ2-3, with 9 positions matching TRBD2. DNA for the CDR3: TGTGCCAGCAGATCCCGACTAGCGGAGGGCACAGATACGCAGTATTTT. The encoded protein is CASRSRLAEGTDTQYF.